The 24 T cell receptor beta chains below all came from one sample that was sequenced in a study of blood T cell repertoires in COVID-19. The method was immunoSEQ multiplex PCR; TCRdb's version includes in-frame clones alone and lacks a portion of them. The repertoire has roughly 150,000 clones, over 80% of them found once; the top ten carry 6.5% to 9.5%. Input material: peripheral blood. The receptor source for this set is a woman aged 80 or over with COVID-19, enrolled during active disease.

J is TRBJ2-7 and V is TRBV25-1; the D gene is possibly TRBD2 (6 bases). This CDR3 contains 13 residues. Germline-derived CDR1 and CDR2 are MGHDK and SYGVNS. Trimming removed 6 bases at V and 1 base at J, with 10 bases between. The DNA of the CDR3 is TGTGCCAGCAGGGGGGGAGGATCCTACGAGCAGTACTTC. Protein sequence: CASRGGGSYEQYF.

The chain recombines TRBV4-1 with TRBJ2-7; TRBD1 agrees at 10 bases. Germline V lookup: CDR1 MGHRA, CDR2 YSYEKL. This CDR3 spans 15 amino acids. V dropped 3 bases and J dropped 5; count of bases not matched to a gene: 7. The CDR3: CASSHFSGQGNEQYF. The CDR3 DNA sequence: TGCGCCAGCAGCCACTTCTCGGGACAGGGGAACGAGCAGTACTTC.

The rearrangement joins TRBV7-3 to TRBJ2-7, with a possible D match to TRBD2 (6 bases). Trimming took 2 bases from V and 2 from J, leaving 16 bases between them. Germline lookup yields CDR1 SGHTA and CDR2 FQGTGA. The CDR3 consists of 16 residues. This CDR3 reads CASSLRRRRAPYEQYF. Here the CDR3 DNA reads TGTGCCAGCAGCTTACGAAGGAGGAGGGCCCCCTACGAGCAGTACTTC. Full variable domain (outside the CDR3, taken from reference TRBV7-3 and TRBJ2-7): GAGVSQTPSNKVTEKGKYVELRCDPISGHTALYWYRQSLGQGPEFLIYFQGTGAADDSGLPNDRFFAVRPEGSVSTLKIQRTERGDSAVYLCASSLRRRRAPYEQYFGPGTRLTVT.

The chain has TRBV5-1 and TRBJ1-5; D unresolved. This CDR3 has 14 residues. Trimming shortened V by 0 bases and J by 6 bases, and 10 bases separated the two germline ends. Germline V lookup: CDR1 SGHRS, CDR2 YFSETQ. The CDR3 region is CASSLGQFGQPQHF. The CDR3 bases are TGCGCCAGCAGCTTGGGGCAGTTTGGTCAGCCCCAGCATTTT.

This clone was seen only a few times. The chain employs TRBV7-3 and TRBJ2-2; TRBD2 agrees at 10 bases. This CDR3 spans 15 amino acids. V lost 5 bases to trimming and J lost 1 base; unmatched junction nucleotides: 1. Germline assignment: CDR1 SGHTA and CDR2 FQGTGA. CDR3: CASSGTSVNTGELFF. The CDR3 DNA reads TGTGCCAGCAGCGGGACTAGCGTGAACACCGGGGAGCTGTTTTTT. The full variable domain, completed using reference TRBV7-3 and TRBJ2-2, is GAGVSQTPSNKVTEKGKYVELRCDPISGHTALYWYRQSLGQGPEFLIYFQGTGAADDSGLPNDRFFAVRPEGSVSTLKIQRTERGDSAVYLCASSGTSVNTGELFFGEGSRLTVL.

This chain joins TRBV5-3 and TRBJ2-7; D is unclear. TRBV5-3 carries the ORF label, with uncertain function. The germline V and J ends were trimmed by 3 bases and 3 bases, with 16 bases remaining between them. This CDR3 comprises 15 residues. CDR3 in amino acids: CARSSSPGFSYEQYF. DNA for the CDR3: TGTGCCAGAAGCTCCTCGCCGGGTTTCAGCTACGAGCAGTACTTC.

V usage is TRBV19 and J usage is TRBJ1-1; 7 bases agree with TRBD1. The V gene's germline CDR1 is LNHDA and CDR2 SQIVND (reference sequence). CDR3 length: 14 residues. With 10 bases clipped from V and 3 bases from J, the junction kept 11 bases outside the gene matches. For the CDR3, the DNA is TGTGCCACCTCGACAGGGAAAGGGGACACTGAAGCTTTCTTT. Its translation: CATSTGKGDTEAFF.

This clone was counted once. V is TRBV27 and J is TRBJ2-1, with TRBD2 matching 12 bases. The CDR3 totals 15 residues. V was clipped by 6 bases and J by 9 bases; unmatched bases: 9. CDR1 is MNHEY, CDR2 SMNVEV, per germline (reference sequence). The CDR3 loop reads CASRWLAGGPREQFF. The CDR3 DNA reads TGTGCCAGCAGGTGGCTAGCGGGAGGGCCCCGTGAGCAGTTCTTC.

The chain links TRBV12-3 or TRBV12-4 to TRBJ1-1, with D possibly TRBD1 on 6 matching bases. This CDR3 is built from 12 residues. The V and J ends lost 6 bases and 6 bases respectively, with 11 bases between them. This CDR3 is CASSSDRAEAFF. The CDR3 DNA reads TGTGCCAGCAGCTCGGACAGAGCTGAAGCTTTCTTT.

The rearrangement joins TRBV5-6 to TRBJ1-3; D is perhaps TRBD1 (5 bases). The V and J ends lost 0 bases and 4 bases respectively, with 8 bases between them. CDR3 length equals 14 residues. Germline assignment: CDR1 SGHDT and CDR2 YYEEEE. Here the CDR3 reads CASSLGQLGNTIYF. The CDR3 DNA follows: TGTGCCAGCAGCTTGGGACAGTTAGGAAACACCATATATTTT.

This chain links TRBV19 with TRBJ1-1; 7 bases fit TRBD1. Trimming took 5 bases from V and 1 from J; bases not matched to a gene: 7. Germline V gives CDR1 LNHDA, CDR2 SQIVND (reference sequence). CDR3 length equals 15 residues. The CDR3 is CASSLWGQSNTEAFF. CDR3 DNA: TGTGCCAGTAGTCTATGGGGACAGTCGAACACTGAAGCTTTCTTT.

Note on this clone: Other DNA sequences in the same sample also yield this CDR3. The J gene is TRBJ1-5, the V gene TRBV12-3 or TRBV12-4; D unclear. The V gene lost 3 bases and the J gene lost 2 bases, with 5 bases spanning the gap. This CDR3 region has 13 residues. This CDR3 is CASSFSGNQPQHF. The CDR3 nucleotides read TGTGCCAGCAGTTTCTCAGGCAATCAGCCCCAGCATTTT.

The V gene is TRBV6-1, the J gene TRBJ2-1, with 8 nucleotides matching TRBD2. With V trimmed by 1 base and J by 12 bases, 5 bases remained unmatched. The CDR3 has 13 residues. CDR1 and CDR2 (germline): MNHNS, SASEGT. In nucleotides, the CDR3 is TGTGCCAGCAGTGAAGGGTCAGGGACTAGGCAGTTCTTC. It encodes CASSEGSGTRQFF.

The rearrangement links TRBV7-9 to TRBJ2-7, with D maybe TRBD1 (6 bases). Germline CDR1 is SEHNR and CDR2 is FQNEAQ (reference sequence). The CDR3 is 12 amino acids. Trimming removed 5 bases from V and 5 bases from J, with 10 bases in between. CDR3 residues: CASSTQGNEQYF. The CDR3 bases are TGTGCCAGCAGCACACAGGGTAACGAGCAGTACTTC.

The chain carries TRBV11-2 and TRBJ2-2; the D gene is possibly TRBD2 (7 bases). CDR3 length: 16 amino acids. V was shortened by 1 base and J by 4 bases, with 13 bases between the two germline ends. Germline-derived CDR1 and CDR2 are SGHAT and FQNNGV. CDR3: CASSLGGRGRTGELFF. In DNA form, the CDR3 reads TGTGCCAGCAGCTTAGGCGGGCGGGGGCGCACCGGGGAGCTGTTTTTT.

Here the CDR3 reads CASSEEGYHTF. In nucleotides, the CDR3 is TGTGCCAGCAGCGAGGAAGGATACCACACCTTC. The rearrangement links TRBV25-1 to TRBJ1-2; D is undetermined. The CDR3 covers 11 residues. Germline values: CDR1 MGHDK, CDR2 SYGVNS. The germline V and J ends were trimmed by 6 bases and 12 bases, with 14 bases remaining between them.

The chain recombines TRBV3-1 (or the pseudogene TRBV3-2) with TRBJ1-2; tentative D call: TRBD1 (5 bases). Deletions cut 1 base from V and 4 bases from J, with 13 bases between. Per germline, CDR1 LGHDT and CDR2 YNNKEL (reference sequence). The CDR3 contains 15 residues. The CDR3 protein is CASSQVNVGVYGYTF. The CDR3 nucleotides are TGTGCCAGCAGCCAAGTTAACGTAGGGGTCTATGGCTACACCTTC.

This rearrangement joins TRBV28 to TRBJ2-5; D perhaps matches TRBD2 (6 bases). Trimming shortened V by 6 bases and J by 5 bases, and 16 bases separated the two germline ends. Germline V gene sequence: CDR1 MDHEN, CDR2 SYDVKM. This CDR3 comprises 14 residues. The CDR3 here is CASSRRGGQETQYF. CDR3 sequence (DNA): TGTGCCAGCAGCCGAAGGGGAGGTCAGGAGACCCAGTACTTC.

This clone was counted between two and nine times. DNA of the CDR3: TGTGCCAGCAGTCGAACTAGCGGATTAAATTACGAGCAGTACTTC. It encodes CASSRTSGLNYEQYF. The gene calls are TRBV6-5 and TRBJ2-7; 8 positions agree with TRBD2. Germline V gene sequence: CDR1 MNHEY, CDR2 SVGAGI. CDR3 size: 15 residues. J was trimmed by 4 bases and V by 5 bases; bases with no gene match: 10.

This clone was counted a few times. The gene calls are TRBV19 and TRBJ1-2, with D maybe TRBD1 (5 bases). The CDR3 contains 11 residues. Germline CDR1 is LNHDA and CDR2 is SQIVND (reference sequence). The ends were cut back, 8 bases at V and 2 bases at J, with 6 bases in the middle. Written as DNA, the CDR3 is TGTGCCAGTCACAGGAACTATGGCTACACCTTC. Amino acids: CASHRNYGYTF.

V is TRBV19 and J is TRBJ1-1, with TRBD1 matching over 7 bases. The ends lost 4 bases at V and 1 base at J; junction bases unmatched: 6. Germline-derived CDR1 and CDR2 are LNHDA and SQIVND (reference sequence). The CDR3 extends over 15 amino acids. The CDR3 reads CASSRGRGTNTEAFF. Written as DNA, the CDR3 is TGTGCCAGTAGTAGGGGCAGGGGGACGAACACTGAAGCTTTCTTT.

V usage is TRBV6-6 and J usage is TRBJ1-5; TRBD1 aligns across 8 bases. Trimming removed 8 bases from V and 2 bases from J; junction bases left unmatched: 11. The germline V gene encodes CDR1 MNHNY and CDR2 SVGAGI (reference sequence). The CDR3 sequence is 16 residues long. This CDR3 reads CASHKRAGQGNQPQHF. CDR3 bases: TGTGCCAGCCATAAAAGAGCGGGACAGGGCAATCAGCCCCAGCATTTT.

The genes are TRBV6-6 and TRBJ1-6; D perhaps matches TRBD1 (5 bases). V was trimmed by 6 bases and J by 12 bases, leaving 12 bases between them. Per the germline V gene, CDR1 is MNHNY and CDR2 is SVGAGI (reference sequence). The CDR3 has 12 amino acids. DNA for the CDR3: TGTGCCAGCAGATCCGACAGCCTACCCCTCCACTTT. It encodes CASRSDSLPLHF.

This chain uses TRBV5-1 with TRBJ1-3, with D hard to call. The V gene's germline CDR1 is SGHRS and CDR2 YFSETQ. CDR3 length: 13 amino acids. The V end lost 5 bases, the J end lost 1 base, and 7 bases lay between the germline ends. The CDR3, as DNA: TGCGCCAGCAGACAGACATCTGGAAACACCATATATTTT. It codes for CASRQTSGNTIYF.